This T cell receptor beta chain is from a study of T cells after yellow fever vaccination. The V end was cut by 5 bases, the J end by 3 bases, with 17 bases between. CDR1 SGHNT and CDR2 YYREEE come from the germline V gene (reference sequence). This CDR3 is 15 amino acids long. This clonotype has more than one count but fewer than ten. MiXCR, run by TCRdb on the 5' RACE reads, gives a single entry per CDR3 protein. The sample lists more than 300,000 distinct CDR3 sequences, around 6.8% occurring once. The chain combines TRBV5-4 with TRBJ1-1, with D possibly matching TRBD1 (6 bases). The clonotype was recovered from a man in his late teens or twenties who received the YFV17D yellow fever vaccine. The source was PBMCs, collected around 45 days after the first yellow fever vaccination. In DNA, the CDR3 is TGTGCCAGCAGTTCCTATTCGGGGGCTTACACTGAAGCTTTCTTT. It codes for CASSSYSGAYTEAFF.